This T cell receptor beta chain was sequenced in a study of blood T cells in healthy people across ages. Background on the study: Capture via template switching afforded approximately one barcoded beta molecule per two T cells. Study-level results: Roughly linear declines in TCR beta diversity per million T cells occurred with age. Fewer expanded clones and more diversity marked long-lived versus aged donors.

Next came a second PCR, run for roughly 6 to 11 cycles, which used a sample-barcoded 5' primer along with a J-beta primer mix. TCRdb processed the 5' RACE reads anew with MiXCR; each CDR3 protein has one entry. The sample has 650,000 to 1,000,000 distinct CDR3 sequences, around 36% seen once. The V end was cut by 5 bases, the J end by 2 bases, with 21 bases between. This CDR3 region has 17 residues. The germline CDR1 and CDR2 sequences are SEHNR and FQNEAQ (reference sequence). Worth noting for this clonotype: Its target is unknown.

The material sequenced was blood. The chain employs TRBV7-9 and TRBJ1-2; D ambiguous. This clonotype was sampled from a young man in good health. The CDR3 DNA follows: TGTGCCAGCAGCCGTGTTTCCCTGGCCGCGGAGAACTATGGCTACACCTTC. This translates into CASSRVSLAAENYGYTF. The variable domain in full, with the rest retrieved from reference TRBV7-9 and TRBJ1-2, is DTGVSQNPRHKITKRGQNVTFRCDPISEHNRLYWYRQTLGQGPEFLTYFQNEAQLEKSRLLSDRFSAERPKGSFSTLEIQRTEQGDSAMYLCASSRVSLAAENYGYTFGSGTRLTVV.